This TCR beta chain originates from a study of radiotherapy plus CTLA-4 blockade in lung cancer. General observations from the study: Reports identified early blood T cell clone dynamics, with interferon-beta, as the best response predictor.

The CDR3 has 14 residues. Germline CDR1 reads SNHLY; CDR2 reads FYNNEI. Between the trimmed V and J ends, which lost 4 bases and 1 base, there was a span of 11 bases. Details on this clone: Its antigen remains unknown.

Assay used: immunoSEQ multiplex PCR; TCRdb lists only in-frame clones, some missing. The table has fewer than 140,000 clones, approximately 87% seen once. CTLA-4 blockade with ipilimumab, together with focal radiation, was given to patients with chemo-refractory metastatic non-small-cell lung cancer. The receptor was derived from a human donor with non-small cell lung cancer that progressed on radiotherapy plus ipilimumab. Some clones in this sample may be carry-over from other donors' samples. V is TRBV2 and J is TRBJ2-7; D perhaps matches TRBD1 (6 bases). The specimen was peripheral blood, collected from a patient treated with radiotherapy plus ipilimumab. The CDR3 nucleotides are TGTGCCAGCAGTGGGGGGCAGGGGTCCTACGAGCAGTACTTC. The encoded protein is CASSGGQGSYEQYF.